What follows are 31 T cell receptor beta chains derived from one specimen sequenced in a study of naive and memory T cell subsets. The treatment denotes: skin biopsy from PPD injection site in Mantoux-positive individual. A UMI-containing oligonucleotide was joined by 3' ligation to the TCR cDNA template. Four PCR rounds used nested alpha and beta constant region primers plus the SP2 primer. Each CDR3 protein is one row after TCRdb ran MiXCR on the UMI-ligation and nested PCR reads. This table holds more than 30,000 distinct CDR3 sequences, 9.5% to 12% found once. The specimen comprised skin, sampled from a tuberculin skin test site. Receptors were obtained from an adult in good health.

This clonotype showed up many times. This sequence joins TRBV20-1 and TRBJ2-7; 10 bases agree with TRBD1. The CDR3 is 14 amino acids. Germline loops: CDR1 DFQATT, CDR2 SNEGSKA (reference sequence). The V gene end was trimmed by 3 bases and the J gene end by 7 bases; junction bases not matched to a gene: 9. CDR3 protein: CSASPGTGVREQYF. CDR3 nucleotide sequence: TGCAGTGCTAGTCCCGGGACAGGGGTGAGGGAGCAGTACTTC.

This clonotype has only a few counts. In DNA form, the CDR3 reads TGCAGCGGGCGAACGCAGCAAGAGACCCAGTACTTC. Protein product: CSGRTQQETQYF. The genes are TRBV29-1 and TRBJ2-5; D ambiguous. The CDR3 runs to 12 residues. Germline V gene lookup returns CDR1 SQVTM and CDR2 ANQGSEA. The germline V and J ends were trimmed by 7 bases and 2 bases, with 11 bases remaining between them.

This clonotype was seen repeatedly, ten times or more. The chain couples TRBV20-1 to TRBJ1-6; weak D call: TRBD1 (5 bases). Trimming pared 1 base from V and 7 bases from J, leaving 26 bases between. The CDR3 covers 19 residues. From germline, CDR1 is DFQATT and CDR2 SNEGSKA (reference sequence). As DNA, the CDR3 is TGCAGTGCTAGAGTCTATGGAGGGGAGATAGCCACTAGGAATTCACCCCTCCACTTT. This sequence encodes CSARVYGGEIATRNSPLHF.

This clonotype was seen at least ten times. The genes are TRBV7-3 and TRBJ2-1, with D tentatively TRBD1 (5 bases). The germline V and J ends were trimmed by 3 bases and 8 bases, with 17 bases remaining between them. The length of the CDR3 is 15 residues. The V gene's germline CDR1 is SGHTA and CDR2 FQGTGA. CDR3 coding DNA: TGTGCCAGCAGCTTGAGACCGAAGGGGCCGGATGAGCAGTTCTTC. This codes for CASSLRPKGPDEQFF.

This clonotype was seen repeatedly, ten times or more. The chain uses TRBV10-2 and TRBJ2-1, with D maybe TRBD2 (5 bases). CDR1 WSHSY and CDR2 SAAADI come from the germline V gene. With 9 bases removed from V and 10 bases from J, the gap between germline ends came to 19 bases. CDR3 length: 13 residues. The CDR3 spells CASADLSSWEQFF. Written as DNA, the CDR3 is TGCGCCAGTGCCGACTTGTCTAGCTGGGAGCAGTTCTTC.

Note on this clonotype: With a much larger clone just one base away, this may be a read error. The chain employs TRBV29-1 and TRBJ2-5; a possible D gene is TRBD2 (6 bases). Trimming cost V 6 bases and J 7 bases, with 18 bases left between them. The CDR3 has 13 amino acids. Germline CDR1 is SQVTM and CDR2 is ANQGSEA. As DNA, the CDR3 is TGCAGCGTCCTTCTAGCGACTAACGGGACCCAGTACTTC. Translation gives CSVLLATNGTQYF. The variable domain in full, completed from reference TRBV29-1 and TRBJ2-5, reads SAVISQKPSRDICQRGTSLTIQCQVDSQVTMMFWYRQQPGQSLTLIATANQGSEATYESGFVIDKFPISRPNLTFSTLTVSNMSPEDSSIYLCSVLLATNGTQYFGPGTRLLVL.

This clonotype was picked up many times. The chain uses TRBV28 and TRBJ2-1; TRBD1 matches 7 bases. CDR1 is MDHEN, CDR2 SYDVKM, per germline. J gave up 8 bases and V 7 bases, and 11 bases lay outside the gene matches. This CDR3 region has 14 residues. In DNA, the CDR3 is TGTGCCAGCATGCCGACAGGGAGTGTGGATGAGCAGTTCTTC. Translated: CASMPTGSVDEQFF.

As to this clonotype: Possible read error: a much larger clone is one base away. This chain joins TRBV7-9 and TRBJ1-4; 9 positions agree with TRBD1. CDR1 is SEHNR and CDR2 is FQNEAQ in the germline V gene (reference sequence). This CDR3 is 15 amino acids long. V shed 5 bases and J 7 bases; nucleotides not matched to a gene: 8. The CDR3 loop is CASSTTGGIFEKLFF. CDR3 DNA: TGTGCCAGCAGCACAACAGGGGGCATCTTTGAAAAACTGTTTTTT.

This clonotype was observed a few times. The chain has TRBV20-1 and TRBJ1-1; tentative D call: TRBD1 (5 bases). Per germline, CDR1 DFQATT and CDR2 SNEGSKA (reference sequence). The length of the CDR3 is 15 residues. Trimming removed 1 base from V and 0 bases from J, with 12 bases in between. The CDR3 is CSARVGGVVNTEAFF. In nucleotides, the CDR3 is TGCAGTGCTAGAGTGGGGGGGGTTGTGAACACTGAAGCTTTCTTT.

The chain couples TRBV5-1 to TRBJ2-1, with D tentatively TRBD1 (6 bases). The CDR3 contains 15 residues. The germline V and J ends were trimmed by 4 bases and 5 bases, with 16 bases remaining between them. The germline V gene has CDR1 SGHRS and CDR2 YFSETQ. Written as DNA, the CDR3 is TGCGCCAGCAGCCCCAACACAGGGATCAACAATGAGCAGTTCTTC. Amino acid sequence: CASSPNTGINNEQFF.

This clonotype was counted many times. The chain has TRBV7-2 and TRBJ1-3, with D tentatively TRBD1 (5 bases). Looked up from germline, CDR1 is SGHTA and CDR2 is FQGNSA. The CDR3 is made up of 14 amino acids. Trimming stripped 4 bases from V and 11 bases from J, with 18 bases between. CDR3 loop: CASSSIGTSAPIYF. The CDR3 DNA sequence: TGTGCCAGCAGCTCTATCGGGACGTCGGCCCCCATATATTTT.

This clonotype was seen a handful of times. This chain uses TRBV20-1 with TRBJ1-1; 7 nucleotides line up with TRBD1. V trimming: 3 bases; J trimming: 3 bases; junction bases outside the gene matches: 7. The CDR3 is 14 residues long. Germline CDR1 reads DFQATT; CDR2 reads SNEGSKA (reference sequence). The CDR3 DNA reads TGCAGTGCTAGCGAATCAGGGGGTTACACTGAAGCTTTCTTT. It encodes CSASESGGYTEAFF.

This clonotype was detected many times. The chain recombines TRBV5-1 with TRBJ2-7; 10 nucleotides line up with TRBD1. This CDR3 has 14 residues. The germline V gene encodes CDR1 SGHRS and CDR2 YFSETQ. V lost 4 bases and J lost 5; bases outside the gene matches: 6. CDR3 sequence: CASSLGQGSNEQYF. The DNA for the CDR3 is TGCGCCAGCAGCCTGGGACAGGGGTCCAACGAGCAGTACTTC.

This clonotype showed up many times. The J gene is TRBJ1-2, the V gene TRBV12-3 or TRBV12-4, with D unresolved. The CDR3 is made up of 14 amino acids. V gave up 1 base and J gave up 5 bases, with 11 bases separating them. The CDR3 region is CASSLEIGWYGYTF. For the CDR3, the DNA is TGTGCCAGCAGTTTAGAGATAGGGTGGTATGGCTACACCTTC.

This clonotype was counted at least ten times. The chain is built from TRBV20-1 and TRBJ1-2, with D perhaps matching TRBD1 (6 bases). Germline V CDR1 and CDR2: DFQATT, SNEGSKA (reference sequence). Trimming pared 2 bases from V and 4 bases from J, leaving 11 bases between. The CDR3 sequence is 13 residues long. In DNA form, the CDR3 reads TGCAGTGCTAGATCGACAGGAGCCTATGGCTACACCTTC. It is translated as CSARSTGAYGYTF.

CDR3 sequence: CASSIHQGQRGYTF. CDR3 bases: TGTGCCAGCAGTATTCATCAGGGCCAGAGGGGCTACACCTTC. The chain links TRBV28 to TRBJ1-2; weak D call: TRBD1 (5 bases). V was shortened by 5 bases and J by 8 bases, with 18 bases between the two germline ends. The V gene's germline CDR1 is MDHEN and CDR2 SYDVKM. The length of the CDR3 is 14 residues.

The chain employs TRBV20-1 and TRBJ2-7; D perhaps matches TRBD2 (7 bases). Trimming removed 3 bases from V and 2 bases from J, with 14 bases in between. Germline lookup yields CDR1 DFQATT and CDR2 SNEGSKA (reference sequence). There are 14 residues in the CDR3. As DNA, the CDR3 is TGCAGTGCTAGTGGTGCGGGGGACACCTACGAGCAGTACTTC. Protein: CSASGAGDTYEQYF.

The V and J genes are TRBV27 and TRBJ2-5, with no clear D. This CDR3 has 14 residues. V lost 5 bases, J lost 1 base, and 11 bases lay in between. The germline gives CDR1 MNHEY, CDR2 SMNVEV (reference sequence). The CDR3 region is CASSPTVLQETQYF. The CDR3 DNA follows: TGTGCCAGCAGTCCTACAGTGCTCCAAGAGACCCAGTACTTC.

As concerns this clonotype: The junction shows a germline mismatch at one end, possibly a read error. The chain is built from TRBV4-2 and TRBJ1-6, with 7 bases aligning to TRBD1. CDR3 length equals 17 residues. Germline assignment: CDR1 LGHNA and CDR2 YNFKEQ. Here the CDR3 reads CASSQGTSGGSSSPLNF. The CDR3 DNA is TGTGCCAGCAGCCAAGGAACGTCAGGGGGGAGTAGTTCACCCCTCAACTTT.

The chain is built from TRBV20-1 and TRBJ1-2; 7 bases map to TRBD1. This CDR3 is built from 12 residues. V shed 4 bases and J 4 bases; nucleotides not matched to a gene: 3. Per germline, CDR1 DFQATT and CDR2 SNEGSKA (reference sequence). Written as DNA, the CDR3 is TGCAGTGCTACTGACAGGGCCTATGGCTACACCTTC. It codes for CSATDRAYGYTF.

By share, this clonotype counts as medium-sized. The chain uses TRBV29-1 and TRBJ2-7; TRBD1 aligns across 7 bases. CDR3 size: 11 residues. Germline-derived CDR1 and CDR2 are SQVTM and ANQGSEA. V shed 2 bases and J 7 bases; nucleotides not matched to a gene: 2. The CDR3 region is CSVERQGEQYF. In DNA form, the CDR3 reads TGCAGCGTTGAACGACAGGGTGAGCAGTACTTC.

In DNA form, the CDR3 reads TGTGCCAGCAGCGCATCCCGTCTAGGCGCGGAGACCCAGTACTTC. It translates to CASSASRLGAETQYF. J is TRBJ2-5 and V is TRBV9; D remains ambiguous. V was pared by 3 bases and J by 5 bases, with 17 bases between. The germline V gene encodes CDR1 SGDLS and CDR2 YYNGEE. This CDR3 contains 15 residues. Full variable domain (rest looked up from reference TRBV9 and TRBJ2-5): DSGVTQTPKHLITATGQRVTLRCSPRSGDLSVYWYQQSLDQGLQFLIQYYNGEERAKGNILERFSAQQFPDLHSELNLSSLELGDSALYFCASSASRLGAETQYFGPGTRLLVL.

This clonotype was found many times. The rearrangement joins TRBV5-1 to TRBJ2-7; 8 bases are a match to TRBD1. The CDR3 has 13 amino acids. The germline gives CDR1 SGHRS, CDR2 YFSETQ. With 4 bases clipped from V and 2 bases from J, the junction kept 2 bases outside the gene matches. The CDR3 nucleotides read TGCGCCAGCAGCCTGGACAGGGCCTACGAGCAGTACTTC. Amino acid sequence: CASSLDRAYEQYF.

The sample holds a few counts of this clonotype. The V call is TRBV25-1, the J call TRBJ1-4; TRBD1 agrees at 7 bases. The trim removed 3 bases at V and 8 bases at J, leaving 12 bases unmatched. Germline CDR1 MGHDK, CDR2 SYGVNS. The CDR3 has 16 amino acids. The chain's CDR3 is CASSDSMGQSTEKLFF. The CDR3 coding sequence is TGTGCCAGCAGTGACTCGATGGGACAGAGTACGGAAAAACTGTTTTTT.

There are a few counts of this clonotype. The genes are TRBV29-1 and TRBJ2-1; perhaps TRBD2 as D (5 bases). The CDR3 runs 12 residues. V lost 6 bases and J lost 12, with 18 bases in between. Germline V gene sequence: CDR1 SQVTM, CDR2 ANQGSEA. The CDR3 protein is CSVETRIGGQFF. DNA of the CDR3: TGCAGCGTGGAAACCAGGATCGGAGGGCAGTTCTTC.

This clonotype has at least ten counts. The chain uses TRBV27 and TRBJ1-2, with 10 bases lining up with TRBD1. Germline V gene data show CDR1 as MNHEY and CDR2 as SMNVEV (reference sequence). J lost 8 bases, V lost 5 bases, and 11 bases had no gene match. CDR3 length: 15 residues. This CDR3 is CASSPSPGTGDGYTF. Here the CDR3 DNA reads TGTGCCAGCAGTCCGTCACCCGGGACAGGGGACGGCTACACCTTC.

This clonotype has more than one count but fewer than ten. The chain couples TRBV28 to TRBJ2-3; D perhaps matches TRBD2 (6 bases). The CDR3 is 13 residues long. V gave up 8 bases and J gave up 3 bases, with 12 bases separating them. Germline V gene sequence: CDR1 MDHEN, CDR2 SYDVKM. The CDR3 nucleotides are TGTGCCAGCCGGCAAGGGACTACAGATACGCAGTATTTT. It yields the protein CASRQGTTDTQYF.

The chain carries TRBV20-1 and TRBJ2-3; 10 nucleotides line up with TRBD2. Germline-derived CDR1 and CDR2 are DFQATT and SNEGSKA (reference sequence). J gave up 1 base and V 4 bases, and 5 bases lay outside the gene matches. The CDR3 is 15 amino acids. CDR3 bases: TGCAGTGCTAAACTAGCGGGACTTCGCACAGATACGCAGTATTTT. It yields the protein CSAKLAGLRTDTQYF.

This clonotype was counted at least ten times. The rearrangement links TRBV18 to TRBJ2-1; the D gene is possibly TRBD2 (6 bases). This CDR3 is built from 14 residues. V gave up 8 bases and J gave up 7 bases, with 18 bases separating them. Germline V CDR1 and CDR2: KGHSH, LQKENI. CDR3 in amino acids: CASLEGQTRNEQFF. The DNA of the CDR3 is TGTGCCAGCCTGGAGGGGCAAACTCGTAATGAGCAGTTCTTC.

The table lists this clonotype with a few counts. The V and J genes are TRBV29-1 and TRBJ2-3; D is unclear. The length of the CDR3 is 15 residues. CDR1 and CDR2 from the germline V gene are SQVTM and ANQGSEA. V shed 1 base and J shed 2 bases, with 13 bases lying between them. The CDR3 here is CSVEVGRTDTDTQYF. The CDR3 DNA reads TGCAGCGTTGAAGTTGGAAGGACCGACACAGATACGCAGTATTTT.

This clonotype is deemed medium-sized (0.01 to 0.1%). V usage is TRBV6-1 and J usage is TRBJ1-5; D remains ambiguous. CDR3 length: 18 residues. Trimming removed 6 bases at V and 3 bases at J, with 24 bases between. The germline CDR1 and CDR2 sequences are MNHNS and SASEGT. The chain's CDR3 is CASSKTLTATRHNQPQHF. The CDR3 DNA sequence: TGTGCCAGCAGCAAGACTTTGACGGCCACGAGGCACAATCAGCCCCAGCATTTT.